The present entry profiles one TCR beta chain with its context. Antigen unknown. Method: immunoSEQ multiplex PCR; TCRdb's copy keeps in-frame clones and lacks some. The sample lists some 120,000 clones; 80% to 85% were seen once. These data are taken from a study of cytotoxic CD8 clonotypes in ibrutinib-treated CLL. Across the study: A mean of around 270,000 productive templates and just under 95,000 productive rearrangements was obtained per sample.

The length of the CDR3 is 15 residues. Germline V gene data show CDR1 as MGHRA and CDR2 as YSYEKL. The germline V and J ends were trimmed by 1 base and 8 bases, with 15 bases remaining between them. Approximately 1.8 micrograms of genomic DNA came from cryopreserved PBMCs for TCR beta libraries. Study outcomes and limitations: Patients showed higher baseline clonality than age-matched healthy donors, and it tracked circulating CD8+ T-cell counts. Public clonotypes, found uncommonly, either contracted or stayed stable on treatment.

The chain recombines TRBV4-1 with TRBJ2-1, with TRBD2 as a possible D gene (6 bases). This receptor was identified in a human donor with chronic lymphocytic leukemia. The material sequenced was PBMCs, taken after 24 months of ibrutinib treatment. Here the CDR3 reads CASSQVSQGGYEQFF. For the CDR3, the DNA is TGCGCCAGCAGCCAAGTCAGTCAGGGAGGTTATGAGCAGTTCTTC.